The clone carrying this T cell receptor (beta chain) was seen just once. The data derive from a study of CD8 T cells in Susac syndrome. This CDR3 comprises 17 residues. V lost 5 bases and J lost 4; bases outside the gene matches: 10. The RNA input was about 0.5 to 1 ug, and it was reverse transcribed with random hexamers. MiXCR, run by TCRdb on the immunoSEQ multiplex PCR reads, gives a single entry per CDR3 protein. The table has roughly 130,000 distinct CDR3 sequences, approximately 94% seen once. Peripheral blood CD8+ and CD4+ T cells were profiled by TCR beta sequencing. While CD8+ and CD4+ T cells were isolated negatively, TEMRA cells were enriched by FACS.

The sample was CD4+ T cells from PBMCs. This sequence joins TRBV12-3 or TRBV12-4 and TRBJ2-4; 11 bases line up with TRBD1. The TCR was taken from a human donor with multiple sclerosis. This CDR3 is CASSLGQGGDLKNIQYF. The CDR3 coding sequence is TGTGCCAGCAGTCTGGGACAGGGGGGAGACTTAAAAAACATTCAGTACTTC.